One TCR beta chain is described in this entry. Original handling: Reference gene primer amplification yielded estimated nucleated cell counts. TCRdb's copy holds only in-frame clones and misses some; the assay was immunoSEQ multiplex PCR. V and J calls plus clone size are reproduced from that table; the DNA served to infer D and trimming. The profile shows under 350,000 clones, approximately 87% of them singletons. The data belong to a study of blood T cell repertoires in COVID-19. For the study at large: T cells, B-cell-depleted T cells, or PBMCs supplied cDNA or gDNA.

Germline trimming cut 3 bases from V and 15 bases from J; bases unmatched to any gene: 12. CDR3 length: 16 residues. CDR1 is KGHSH, CDR2 LQKENI, per germline. The specimen was peripheral blood. The TCR originated in a man aged 55 to 70 who had recovered from COVID-19. The rearrangement joins TRBV18 to TRBJ2-1, with 15 bases aligning to TRBD2. The chain's CDR3 is CASSPSLGLAGGPLFF. The CDR3 DNA reads TGTGCCAGCTCACCCTCCCTAGGACTAGCGGGAGGGCCCCTGTTCTTC.